A single sample gave rise to the 8 T cell receptor beta chains below, sequenced in a study of cytomegalovirus exposure and HLA in healthy donors. PCR used 60 Vbeta primers and 13 Jbeta primers. Sequenced by immunoSEQ multiplex PCR; TCRdb stores in-frame clones only, minus some. The profile shows under 200,000 clones, 80% to 90% of them singletons. Sequences were obtained from PBMCs. The receptors originated from a woman between 18 and 29 years old in good health and CMV-seronegative.

The V call is TRBV9, the J call TRBJ2-1; 9 bases agree with TRBD2. With 3 bases clipped from V and 14 bases from J, the junction kept 6 bases outside the gene matches. The CDR3 covers 12 residues. Germline CDR1 SGDLS, CDR2 YYNGEE. CDR3 residues: CASSAQREAKFF. DNA for the CDR3: TGTGCCAGCAGCGCCCAGCGGGAGGCGAAGTTCTTC.

This clone was seen only a few times. The V and J genes are TRBV5-1 and TRBJ2-3, with 8 bases that match TRBD1. This CDR3 contains 17 residues. Germline CDR1 is SGHRS and CDR2 is YFSETQ. After removal of 4 bases from V and 0 bases from J, the junction contained 10 bases not matched to a gene. CDR3 in DNA: TGCGCCAGCAGCCAGGGACAGGTGGGGACTAGCACAGATACGCAGTATTTT. Protein sequence: CASSQGQVGTSTDTQYF.

This clone was observed a single time. The chain is built from TRBV5-1 and TRBJ1-2; D is undetermined. The germline gives CDR1 SGHRS, CDR2 YFSETQ. This CDR3 spans 14 amino acids. V dropped 0 bases and J dropped 5 bases, with 11 bases sitting between them. The CDR3 sequence is CASSLGTRRYGYTF. CDR3 in DNA: TGCGCCAGCAGCTTGGGGACTAGGAGATATGGCTACACCTTC.

This chain joins TRBV2 and TRBJ2-5, with TRBD2 identical over 8 bases. The V and J ends lost 4 bases and 7 bases, in that order; junction bases with no gene match: 2. Germline V CDR1 and CDR2: SNHLY, FYNNEI. There are 12 residues in the CDR3. CDR3 in DNA: TGTGCCAGCAGTGCACGGGAGGGGACCCAGTACTTC. Encoded protein: CASSAREGTQYF.

This chain links TRBV5-5 with TRBJ2-2; TRBD1 might be the D (6 bases). CDR3 length equals 15 residues. Germline CDR1 reads SGHKS; CDR2 reads YYEKEE (reference sequence). With 3 bases removed from V and 4 bases from J, the gap between germline ends came to 13 bases. CDR3 DNA sequence: TGTGCCAGCAGCTCCCGGGACACCTTCACCGGGGAGCTGTTTTTT. This encodes CASSSRDTFTGELFF.

The J gene is TRBJ1-2, the V gene TRBV19; 8 bases map to TRBD1. This CDR3 is built from 13 residues. After removal of 9 bases from V and 4 bases from J, the junction contained 7 bases not matched to a gene. In germline, CDR1 is LNHDA, CDR2 SQIVND (reference sequence). This CDR3 is CASSSDRVYGYTF. The CDR3 DNA reads as TGTGCCAGCAGCTCGGACAGGGTCTATGGCTACACCTTC.

This sequence joins TRBV28 and TRBJ2-1, with TRBD2 matching 7 bases. After removal of 5 bases from V and 7 bases from J, the junction contained 11 bases not matched to a gene. CDR3 size: 15 residues. Germline V gene lookup returns CDR1 MDHEN and CDR2 SYDVKM. This CDR3 is CASSPLGGSFNEQFF. The DNA of the CDR3 is TGTGCCAGCAGTCCCCTAGGCGGGAGTTTTAATGAGCAGTTCTTC.

The V and J genes are TRBV5-1 and TRBJ2-7; D is undetermined. Germline V gives CDR1 SGHRS, CDR2 YFSETQ. V was trimmed by 1 base and J by 0 bases, leaving 8 bases between them. This CDR3 contains 14 residues. CDR3 protein: CASSLNAFSYEQYF. The CDR3 region has the DNA TGCGCCAGCAGCTTGAACGCGTTCTCCTACGAGCAGTACTTC.